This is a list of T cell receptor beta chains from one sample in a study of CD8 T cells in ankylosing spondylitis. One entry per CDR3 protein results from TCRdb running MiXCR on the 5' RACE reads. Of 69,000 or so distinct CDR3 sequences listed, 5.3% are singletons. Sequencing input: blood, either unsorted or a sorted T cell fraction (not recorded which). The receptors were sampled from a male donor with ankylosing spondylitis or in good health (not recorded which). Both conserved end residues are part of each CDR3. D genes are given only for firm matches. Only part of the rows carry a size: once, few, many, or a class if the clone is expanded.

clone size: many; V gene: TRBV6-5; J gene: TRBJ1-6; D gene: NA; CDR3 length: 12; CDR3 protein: CASRGVRSPLHF; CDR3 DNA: TGTGCCAGCCGGGGGGTGCGTTCACCCCTCCACTTT
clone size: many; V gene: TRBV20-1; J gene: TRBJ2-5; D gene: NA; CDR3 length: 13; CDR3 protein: CSARGDYQETQYF; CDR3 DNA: TGCAGTGCTAGAGGCGACTATCAAGAGACCCAGTACTTC
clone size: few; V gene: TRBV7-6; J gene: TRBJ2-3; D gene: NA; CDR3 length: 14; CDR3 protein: CASSLGESSATQYF; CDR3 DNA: TGTGCCAGCAGCTTAGGGGAGTCGAGCGCTACGCAGTATTTT
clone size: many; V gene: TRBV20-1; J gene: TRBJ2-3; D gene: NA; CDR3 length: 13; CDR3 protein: CSAGTGPTDTQYF; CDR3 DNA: TGCAGTGCCGGCACAGGGCCCACGGATACGCAGTATTTT
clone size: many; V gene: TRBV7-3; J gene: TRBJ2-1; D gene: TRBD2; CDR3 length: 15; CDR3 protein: CASSFSSGGYNEQFF; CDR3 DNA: TGTGCCAGCAGCTTCTCAAGCGGGGGTTACAATGAGCAGTTCTTC
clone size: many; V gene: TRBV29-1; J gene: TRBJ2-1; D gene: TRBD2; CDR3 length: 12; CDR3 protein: CSGSGRDNEQFF; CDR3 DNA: TGCAGCGGTAGCGGGAGGGACAATGAGCAGTTCTTC
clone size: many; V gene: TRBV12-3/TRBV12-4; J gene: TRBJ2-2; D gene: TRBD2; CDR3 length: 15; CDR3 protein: CASSAGTSDTGELFF; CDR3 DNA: TGTGCCAGCAGTGCCGGGACTAGCGACACCGGGGAGCTGTTTTTT
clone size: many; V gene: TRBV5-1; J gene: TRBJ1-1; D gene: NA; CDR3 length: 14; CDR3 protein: CASSLEGLGTEAFF; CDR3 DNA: TGCGCCAGCAGCTTGGAAGGCCTGGGGACTGAAGCTTTCTTT
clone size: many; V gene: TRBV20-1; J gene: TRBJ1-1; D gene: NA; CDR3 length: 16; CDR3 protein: CSAVGARGPMNTEAFF; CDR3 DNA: TGCAGTGCTGTCGGGGCTCGTGGGCCCATGAACACTGAAGCTTTCTTT
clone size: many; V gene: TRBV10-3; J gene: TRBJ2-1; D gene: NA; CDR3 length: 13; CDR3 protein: CASIASSYNEQFF; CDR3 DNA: TGTGCCAGCATAGCTAGCTCCTACAATGAGCAGTTCTTC
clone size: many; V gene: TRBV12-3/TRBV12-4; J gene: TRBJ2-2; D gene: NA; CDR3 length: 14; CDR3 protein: CASSRTENTGELFF; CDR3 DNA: TGTGCCAGCAGTCGTACAGAAAACACCGGGGAGCTGTTTTTT
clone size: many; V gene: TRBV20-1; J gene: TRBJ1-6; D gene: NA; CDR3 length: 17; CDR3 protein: CSARDFVVPKANSPLHF; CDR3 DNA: TGCAGTGCTAGAGATTTCGTCGTGCCAAAAGCTAATTCACCCCTCCACTTT
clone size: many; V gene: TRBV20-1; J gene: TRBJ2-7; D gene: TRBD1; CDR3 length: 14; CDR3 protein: CSASSGTGDYEQYF; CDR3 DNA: TGCAGTGCCTCCTCCGGGACAGGGGACTACGAGCAGTACTTC
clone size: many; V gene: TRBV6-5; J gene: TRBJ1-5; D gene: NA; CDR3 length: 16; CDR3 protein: CASSYSGRGANQPQHF; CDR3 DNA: TGTGCCAGCAGTTACTCGGGACGGGGTGCCAATCAGCCCCAGCATTTT
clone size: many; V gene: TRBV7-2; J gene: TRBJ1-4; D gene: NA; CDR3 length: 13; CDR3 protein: CASSYGTGEKLFF; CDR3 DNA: TGTGCCAGCAGTTACGGTACAGGGGAAAAACTGTTTTTT
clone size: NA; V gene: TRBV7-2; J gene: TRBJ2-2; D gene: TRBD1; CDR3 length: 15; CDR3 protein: CASRKGTGLTGELFF; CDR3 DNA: TGTGCCAGCAGAAAAGGGACAGGTCTCACCGGGGAGCTGTTTTTT
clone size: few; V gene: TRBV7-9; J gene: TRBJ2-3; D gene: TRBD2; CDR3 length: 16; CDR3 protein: CASSSRVAGGPDTQYF; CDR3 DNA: TGTGCCAGCAGCTCCCGGGTAGCGGGGGGCCCAGATACGCAGTATTTT
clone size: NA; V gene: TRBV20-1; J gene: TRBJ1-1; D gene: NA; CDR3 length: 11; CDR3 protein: CSATPNTEAFF; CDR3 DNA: TGCAGCGCAACTCCGAACACTGAAGCTTTCTTT
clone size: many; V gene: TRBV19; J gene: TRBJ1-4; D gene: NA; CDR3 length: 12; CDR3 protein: CASTGIGEKLFF; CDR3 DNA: TGTGCCAGTACAGGGATAGGCGAAAAACTGTTTTTT
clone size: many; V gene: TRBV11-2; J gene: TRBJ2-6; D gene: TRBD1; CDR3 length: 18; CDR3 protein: CASSRSGQGASGANVLTF; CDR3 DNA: TGTGCCAGCAGCAGGTCCGGACAGGGGGCCTCTGGGGCCAACGTCCTGACTTTC
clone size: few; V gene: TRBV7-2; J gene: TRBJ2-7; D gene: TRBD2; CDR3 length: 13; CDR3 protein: CASSMGGVYEQYF; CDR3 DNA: TGTGCCAGCAGCATGGGGGGGGTATACGAGCAGTACTTC
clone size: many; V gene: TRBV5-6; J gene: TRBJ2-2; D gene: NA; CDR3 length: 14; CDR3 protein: CASEIRINTGELFF; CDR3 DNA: TGTGCCAGCGAGATTAGGATCAACACCGGGGAGCTGTTTTTT
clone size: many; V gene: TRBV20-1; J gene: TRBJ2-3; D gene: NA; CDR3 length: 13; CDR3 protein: CSAPGESTDTQYF; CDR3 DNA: TGCAGTGCGCCCGGGGAGAGCACAGATACGCAGTATTTT
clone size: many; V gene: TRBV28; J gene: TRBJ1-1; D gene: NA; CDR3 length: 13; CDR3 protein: CASSLRDWTEAFF; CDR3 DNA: TGTGCCAGCAGTTTAAGAGATTGGACTGAAGCTTTCTTT
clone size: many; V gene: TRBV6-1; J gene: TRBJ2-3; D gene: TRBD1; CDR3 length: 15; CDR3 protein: CASSPGTGGTDTQYF; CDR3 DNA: TGTGCCAGCAGCCCCGGGACAGGGGGCACAGATACGCAGTATTTT